One sample yielded the 10 T cell receptor beta chains listed below, sequenced in a study of blood T cell repertoires in COVID-19. TCRdb's copy holds only in-frame clones and misses some; the assay was immunoSEQ multiplex PCR. Of approximately 300,000 clones in the sample, about four fifths were seen once. Input material: peripheral blood. The origin of the receptors is a woman aged 50 to 60 with acute or convalescent COVID-19.

This chain connects TRBV2 to TRBJ1-6, with 7 bases lining up with TRBD1. The CDR3 is 15 residues long. V shed 5 bases and J 4 bases; nucleotides not matched to a gene: 5. Germline CDR1 and CDR2: SNHLY and FYNNEI. The CDR3: CASSSDRAYNSPLHF. The DNA for the CDR3 is TGTGCCAGCAGTTCTGACAGGGCGTATAATTCACCCCTCCACTTT.

The chain is built from TRBV6-5 and TRBJ1-4; TRBD1 might be the D (6 bases). The CDR3 loop spans 13 amino acids. Per the germline V gene, CDR1 is MNHEY and CDR2 is SVGAGI. With 7 bases removed from V and 8 bases from J, the gap between germline ends came to 14 bases. For the CDR3, the DNA is TGTGCCAGCACCCCGGGGAGGGGGGAAAAACTGTTTTTT. It specifies CASTPGRGEKLFF.

The chain uses TRBV5-1 and TRBJ2-2, with 7 bases matching TRBD2. Germline CDR1 is SGHRS and CDR2 is YFSETQ. The CDR3 extends over 16 amino acids. Trimming took 9 bases from V and 4 from J; bases not matched to a gene: 15. The DNA for the CDR3 is TGCGCCATCCCCCTGAAAGGGGAGGGAGGCACCGGGGAGCTGTTTTTT. Translated, it gives CAIPLKGEGGTGELFF.

This sequence joins TRBV19 and TRBJ2-3; 10 nucleotides match TRBD1. The CDR3 covers 15 residues. Germline trimming cut 3 bases from V and 4 bases from J; bases unmatched to any gene: 4. The germline V gene encodes CDR1 LNHDA and CDR2 SQIVND (reference sequence). The CDR3 bases are TGTGCCAGTAGTATGTATGGACAGGGGGCAGATACGCAGTATTTT. It codes for CASSMYGQGADTQYF.

This chain connects TRBV21-1 to TRBJ2-5; no DNA check was done on the table's D call, TRBD2. TRBV21-1 counts as a pseudogene. The CDR3 runs to 12 residues. The DNA of the CDR3 is TGTGCCAGCAGCACCTCGAGCCGGACCCAGTACTTC. This sequence encodes CASSTSSRTQYF.

This clone was seen only a few times. This chain uses TRBV6-1 with TRBJ1-6, with TRBD1 matching 9 bases. The germline CDR1 and CDR2 sequences are MNHNS and SASEGT. This CDR3 has 14 amino acids. J was trimmed by 10 bases and V by 3 bases; bases with no gene match: 4. In DNA, the CDR3 is TGTGCCAGCAGTGAGGGACAGGGTGCATCACCCCTCCACTTT. This translates into CASSEGQGASPLHF.

The genes are TRBV19 and TRBJ2-7; D not resolved. CDR3 length: 14 residues. Trimming cost V 3 bases and J 3 bases, with 12 bases left between them. Germline loops: CDR1 LNHDA, CDR2 SQIVND (reference sequence). The CDR3 spells CASSIVSQNYEQYF. The CDR3 nucleotides read TGTGCCAGTAGTATTGTTTCCCAAAACTACGAGCAGTACTTC.

This chain connects TRBV6-2 or TRBV6-3 to TRBJ2-3; weak D call: TRBD1 (5 bases). Germline CDR1 and CDR2: MNHEY and SVGEGT. Trimming took 4 bases from V and 2 from J, leaving 7 bases between them. This CDR3 has 13 amino acids. CDR3 coding DNA: TGTGCCAGCAGTTTTGGGGCCACAGATACGCAGTATTTT. Translation gives CASSFGATDTQYF.

The count of this clone is one. This sequence joins TRBV3-1 (or the pseudogene TRBV3-2) and TRBJ2-2; the D is unclear. The CDR3 is 15 amino acids. V was trimmed by 7 bases and J by 0 bases, leaving 12 bases between them. CDR1 and CDR2 from the germline V gene are LGHDT and YNNKEL (reference sequence). The CDR3 coding sequence is TGTGCCAGCACCCCGACTGTGGCGAACACCGGGGAGCTGTTTTTT. This gives the protein CASTPTVANTGELFF.

The rearrangement uses TRBV27 and TRBJ1-3; possible D gene TRBD1, 6 bases. This CDR3 contains 15 residues. Trimming cost V 5 bases and J 4 bases, with 15 bases left between them. The germline gives CDR1 MNHEY, CDR2 SMNVEV (reference sequence). Here the CDR3 DNA reads TGTGCCAGCAGTCCATGGGGGACACCCGGAAACACCATATATTTT. This encodes CASSPWGTPGNTIYF.